The TCR beta chain under discussion was sequenced for a study of spatial heterogeneity in lung cancer. Turning to the study itself: Detected beta-chain sequences consistently exceeded alpha-chain sequences.

With respect to this clonotype: Its antigen is unidentified.

Each molecule of TCR cDNA was tagged with one unique molecular identifier. TCRdb processed the 5' RACE reads anew with MiXCR; each CDR3 protein has one entry. The repertoire holds some 85,000 distinct CDR3 sequences, about 20% seen once, with around 6.6% in the top ten. Time point in this sample: sample taken at primary tumor resection. Sequencing covered unsorted whole RNA taken from tumor, nontumor lung or frozen PBMC. Study conclusions and caveats: At tumor resection, ubiquitous expanded TCRs were detected in blood more often than later.

The clonotype comes from a male donor with early-stage non-small cell lung cancer. Sequenced here: PBMCs, sampled at surgery.

The CDR3: CATASLVYNEQFF. The CDR3 DNA is TGTGCCACCGCTAGCCTCGTCTACAATGAGCAGTTCTTC. V gene TRBV6-2 or TRBV6-3 combines with J gene TRBJ2-1; a possible D gene is TRBD2 (5 bases). CDR3 size: 13 residues. Germline V gene data show CDR1 as MNHEY and CDR2 as SVGEGT. V was clipped by 10 bases and J by 3 bases, with 13 bases between them.